This T cell receptor (beta chain) is drawn from a study of regulatory T cells in long-lasting Graves disease. Both iRepertoire HTBI primers and Arm-PCR of CDR3 regions were used to build the TCR beta libraries. TCRdb reanalysed the multiplex PCR reads using MiXCR and keeps one entry per CDR3 protein. The sample has about 470,000 distinct CDR3 sequences; approximately 21% are singletons. Many counts were recorded for this clonotype. Its cognate antigen is unknown. Study-wide results and limits: TRBV28, TRBJ1-2 and TRBJ2-5 were segments that persistent disease favored.

The time point is: persistent/refractory GD, antithyroid drugs over 5 years with positive TRAb. The TCR library was made from RNA that had been extracted from PBMCs in TRIzol. The collection involved drawing 8 to 9 milliliters of peripheral blood into EDTA tubes. This CDR3 is 14 amino acids long. V gave up 3 bases and J gave up 2 bases, with 8 bases separating them. The germline gives CDR1 MDHEN, CDR2 SYDVKM. The V gene is TRBV28, the J gene TRBJ1-5; no clear D gene. This clonotype originated in a female donor with Graves disease. The starting material was peripheral blood mononuclear cells (PBMCs), obtained when the disease was refractory, from a patient treated with antithyroid drugs. Written as DNA, the CDR3 is TGTGCCAGCAGTTTTAGCCTCGGCAATCAGCCCCAGCATTTT. Protein product: CASSFSLGNQPQHF.